A single sample is the source of the 20 T cell receptor beta chains below, sequenced in a study of cytomegalovirus exposure and HLA in healthy donors. Use of 60 Vbeta and 13 Jbeta primers characterized the PCR. This table comes from immunoSEQ multiplex PCR, and its TCRdb copy is limited to in-frame clones, with some not included. This repertoire shows roughly 150,000 clones, 65% to 80% found once; its top ten account for around 3.1%. Sequences were obtained from PBMCs. These receptors all come from a male donor in good health and CMV-seronegative.

The rearrangement joins TRBV29-1 to TRBJ2-3; possibly TRBD2 for D (5 bases). Germline V gives CDR1 SQVTM, CDR2 ANQGSEA. The CDR3 totals 12 residues. V lost 5 bases and J lost 4, with 10 bases in between. CDR3 nucleotide sequence: TGCAGCGTTACCTCGGGGTCAGATACGCAGTATTTT. This translates into CSVTSGSDTQYF.

The chain employs TRBV5-1 and TRBJ1-1, with 9 bases identical to TRBD1. V was pared by 0 bases and J by 3 bases, with 6 bases of the junction left unmatched. Germline V gene lookup returns CDR1 SGHRS and CDR2 YFSETQ. The CDR3 totals 16 residues. This CDR3 reads CASSLGGTGGYTEAFF. CDR3 nucleotides: TGCGCCAGCAGCTTGGGGGGCACAGGGGGCTACACTGAAGCTTTCTTT.

The V call is TRBV7-9, the J call TRBJ1-2, with 7 bases fitting TRBD1. The CDR3 contains 17 residues. The V and J ends lost 5 bases and 4 bases, in that order; junction bases with no gene match: 16. Germline V gene sequence: CDR1 SEHNR, CDR2 FQNEAQ (reference sequence). As DNA, the CDR3 is TGTGCCAGCAGCCCCCCCGGAGGAGGGGGCGCCGGCTATGGCTACACCTTC. This gives the protein CASSPPGGGGAGYGYTF.

The rearrangement links TRBV27 to TRBJ2-3; perhaps TRBD2 as D (5 bases). Per the germline V gene, CDR1 is MNHEY and CDR2 is SMNVEV (reference sequence). The V end was cut by 6 bases, the J end by 3 bases, with 19 bases between. The CDR3 totals 16 residues. Here the CDR3 reads CASSPFGGPTTDTQYF. The CDR3 DNA sequence: TGTGCCAGCAGCCCTTTCGGAGGACCAACGACAGATACGCAGTATTTT.

This clone came up a few times. V is TRBV5-4 and J is TRBJ1-6; TRBD1 might be the D (6 bases). V was clipped by 0 bases and J by 7 bases, with 11 bases between them. Germline loops: CDR1 SGHNT, CDR2 YYREEE (reference sequence). The CDR3 sequence is 15 residues long. Written as DNA, the CDR3 is TGTGCCAGCAGCTTGGAGGCCAGGGGAAATTCACCCCTCCACTTT. This gives the protein CASSLEARGNSPLHF. Using reference TRBV5-4 and TRBJ1-6 for the parts outside the CDR3, the full variable domain is ETGVTQSPTHLIKTRGQQVTLRCSSQSGHNTVSWYQQALGQGPQFIFQYYREEENGRGNFPPRFSGLQFPNYSSELNVNALELDDSALYLCASSLEARGNSPLHFGNGTRLTVT.

The rearrangement uses TRBV28 and TRBJ1-2, with 7 bases lining up with TRBD1. CDR1 and CDR2 (germline): MDHEN, SYDVKM. Unmatched junction bases numbered 6, after V lost 6 bases and J lost 5 bases. The CDR3 has 13 amino acids. CDR3 sequence: CASRSTGDYGYTF. For the CDR3, the DNA is TGTGCCAGCAGGTCCACAGGGGATTATGGCTACACCTTC.

This clone was seen a single time. The chain is built from TRBV18 and TRBJ2-1, with TRBD2 identical over 10 bases. CDR3 length: 17 amino acids. With V trimmed by 5 bases and J by 4 bases, 11 bases remained unmatched. The germline CDR1 and CDR2 sequences are KGHSH and LQKENI. The CDR3 DNA is TGTGCCAGCTCAGCCCAAGGACTAGCGGTGATTTACAATGAGCAGTTCTTC. It specifies CASSAQGLAVIYNEQFF.

This chain uses TRBV27 with TRBJ1-1; D gene unclear. Germline V lookup: CDR1 MNHEY, CDR2 SMNVEV (reference sequence). There are 16 residues in the CDR3. Trimming took off 3 bases at V and 3 bases at J, with 17 bases between the two ends. The CDR3 region is CASSFFDQWLDTEAFF. In DNA, the CDR3 is TGTGCCAGCAGTTTCTTTGACCAGTGGCTAGACACTGAAGCTTTCTTT.

This rearrangement joins TRBV27 to TRBJ1-2; TRBD1 is a possible D gene (6 bases). Trimming took off 8 bases at V and 7 bases at J, with 14 bases between the two ends. The CDR3 is 12 residues long. CDR1 and CDR2 from the germline V gene are MNHEY and SMNVEV (reference sequence). The CDR3 reads CASRTGGLGYTF. Here the CDR3 DNA reads TGTGCCAGCCGAACGGGGGGCCTTGGCTACACCTTC.

The rearrangement uses TRBV5-6 and TRBJ2-1; D is perhaps TRBD2 (5 bases). CDR3 length: 15 residues. Per germline, CDR1 SGHDT and CDR2 YYEEEE. V shed 0 bases and J shed 5 bases, with 12 bases lying between them. As DNA, the CDR3 is TGTGCCAGCAGCTTGGTCGGACTGTCTAACAATGAGCAGTTCTTC. Amino acid sequence: CASSLVGLSNNEQFF.

The rearrangement uses TRBV7-2 and TRBJ2-3; 7 bases line up with TRBD2. The CDR3 totals 14 residues. Germline V CDR1 and CDR2: SGHTA, FQGNSA. V lost 5 bases and J lost 6; bases outside the gene matches: 8. CDR3: CASSPAGESDTQYF. The CDR3 bases are TGTGCCAGCAGCCCGGCGGGAGAGAGTGATACGCAGTATTTT.

This clone appeared a single time. The rearrangement joins TRBV5-6 to TRBJ1-1, with TRBD1 identical over 9 bases. The V and J ends lost 2 bases and 1 base, in that order; junction bases with no gene match: 9. Germline CDR1 SGHDT, CDR2 YYEEEE. The CDR3 runs to 17 residues. The CDR3 reads CASSLRQGGRQNTEAFF. DNA for the CDR3: TGTGCCAGCAGCTTACGACAGGGGGGGAGGCAGAACACTGAAGCTTTCTTT.

About this clone itself: The junction does not match germline at one end; this may be a read error. The V call is TRBV6-4, the J call TRBJ2-1, with TRBD1 matching over 11 bases. The length of the CDR3 is 14 residues. The germline gives CDR1 MRHNA, CDR2 SNTAGT. The CDR3 region is CAGSAGTGGNEQFF. CDR3 bases: TGTGCCGGCAGTGCCGGGACAGGGGGCAATGAGCAGTTCTTC.

This clone was observed a handful of times. The gene calls are TRBV4-1 and TRBJ2-5; 7 positions agree with TRBD1. The DNA end favors TRBJ2-7, so the J call may be wrong. The CDR3 length is 17 residues. Germline V lookup: CDR1 MGHRA, CDR2 YSYEKL. In nucleotides, the CDR3 is TGCGCCAGCAGCCAAGTCGTGACAGGGATATTGGACTACGAGCAGTACTTC. It encodes CASSQVVTGILDYEQYF.

The chain employs TRBV4-3 and TRBJ2-1, with TRBD2 as a possible D gene (5 bases). CDR3 size: 18 residues. Germline V gene data show CDR1 as LGHNA and CDR2 as YSLEER. Trimming cost V 0 bases and J 4 bases, with 19 bases left between them. The CDR3 region is CASSQEVGGWRLYNEQFF. For the CDR3, the DNA is TGCGCCAGCAGCCAAGAGGTGGGCGGGTGGCGGTTATACAATGAGCAGTTCTTC.

The chain couples TRBV2 to TRBJ1-1; 7 bases are shared with TRBD1. V dropped 6 bases and J dropped 1; count of bases not matched to a gene: 5. Germline CDR1 is SNHLY and CDR2 is FYNNEI. CDR3 length: 14 amino acids. DNA for the CDR3: TGTGCCAGCAGGGGGGACAGTCAGAACACTGAAGCTTTCTTT. Its protein is CASRGDSQNTEAFF. The full variable domain, completed using reference TRBV2 and TRBJ1-1, is EPEVTQTPSHQVTQMGQEVILRCVPISNHLYFYWYRQILGQKVEFLVSFYNNEISEKSEIFDDQFSVERPDGSNFTLKIRSTKLEDSAMYFCASRGDSQNTEAFFGQGTRLTVV.

Details on this clone: One end of the junction varies from germline; a read error may be responsible. The chain has TRBV6-5 and TRBJ1-2; D perhaps matches TRBD1 (6 bases). The CDR3 loop spans 14 amino acids. CDR1 is MNHEY and CDR2 is SVGAGI in the germline V gene. The CDR3 sequence is CANSPEGGVYGYTF. The CDR3 nucleotides are TGTGCCAACAGTCCCGAGGGGGGGGTATATGGCTACACCTTC.

The sample holds one count of this clone. V is TRBV28 and J is TRBJ2-7, with D maybe TRBD1 (5 bases). V lost 6 bases, J lost 5 bases, and 20 bases lay in between. Germline CDR1 and CDR2: MDHEN and SYDVKM. The CDR3 loop spans 15 amino acids. The CDR3 DNA reads as TGTGCCAGCAGCACCGCGACAGTTGGGGCCAACGAGCAGTACTTC. It specifies CASSTATVGANEQYF.

V usage is TRBV30 and J usage is TRBJ2-3, with 9 positions matching TRBD2. The CDR3 length is 14 residues. The junction had 7 bases not matched to a gene; V was cut back by 2 bases and J by 7 bases. From germline, CDR1 is GTSNPN and CDR2 SVGIG (reference sequence). For the CDR3, the DNA is TGTGCCTGGAGTCTAGCGGGAATATGGTATACGCAGTATTTT. Its protein is CAWSLAGIWYTQYF.

The genes are TRBV28 and TRBJ1-3, with D unresolved. In germline, CDR1 is MDHEN, CDR2 SYDVKM. The V and J ends lost 2 bases and 3 bases respectively, with 11 bases between them. CDR3 length: 15 residues. CDR3 nucleotides: TGTGCCAGCAGTTTAGAGGGCGTCTATGGAAACACCATATATTTT. As protein: CASSLEGVYGNTIYF.